This T cell receptor beta chain comes out of a study of blood T cell repertoires in COVID-19. About the research overall: Samples representing acute and convalescent COVID-19 were sourced from the United States, Italy and Spain. Nucleic acid was either cDNA or gDNA, and it came from T cells, B-cell-depleted T cells, or PBMCs.

In the authors' workflow: From reference gene primer amplification, estimates of nucleated cell counts were derived. Sequenced by immunoSEQ multiplex PCR; TCRdb stores in-frame clones only, minus some. That table is the source of V, J and clone size, and D and trimming were worked out from the DNA. The top ten hold about an eighth of the sample, which has 4,500 to 5,000 clones, approximately 80% seen once. This CDR3 region has 15 residues. Losses at the gene ends were 6 bases for V and 0 bases for J; bases not matched to a gene: 7. Per the germline V gene, CDR1 is SNHLY and CDR2 is FYNNEI. The sequence came from a man in his sixties or seventies with active COVID-19. The chain links TRBV2 to TRBJ1-1; 7 bases map to TRBD1. What was sequenced was peripheral blood. The CDR3 region has the DNA TGTGCCAGCAGCCGAAGACAGGGCGTGAACACTGAAGCTTTCTTT. This codes for CASSRRQGVNTEAFF.